This T cell receptor (beta chain) was observed in a study of T cell responses to AZD1222 COVID-19 vaccine. The germline V gene encodes CDR1 LNHDA and CDR2 SQIVND (reference sequence). This CDR3 is 14 amino acids long. The V segment lost 6 bases and the J segment 5 bases; nucleotides outside the gene matches: 4. Here immunoSEQ multiplex PCR was the method, and the copy in TCRdb shows in-frame clones only, minus some. Of over 50,000 clones listed, around 80% were seen once; the top ten hold 4.5% to 5%. The chain combines TRBV19 with TRBJ1-1, with 12 bases lining up with TRBD1. The specimen was peripheral blood, collected 28 days after the second AZD1222 dose. This clonotype was obtained from an adult who received the AZD1222 COVID-19 vaccine. The CDR3 region has the DNA TGTGCCAGTAGGGGACAGGGGGCTGGAACTGAAGCTTTCTTT. Its translation is CASRGQGAGTEAFF.